The clone carrying this T cell receptor beta chain has just a few counts. This entry is derived from a study of T-cell reconstitution after alpha-beta-depleted transplantation in children. Preparation of the TCRbeta library used unique molecular identifiers. TCRdb re-called the PCR reads through MiXCR, storing one row per CDR3 protein. The sample lists hundreds of thousands of distinct CDR3 sequences, approximately 30% occurring once. The CDR3 sequence is 14 residues long. Deletions cut 2 bases from V and 9 bases from J, with 14 bases between. This sequence was found in a human donor who donated a stem cell graft to a child with aplastic anemia. The sample was PBMCs from the stem cell graft donor, taken from the stem cell graft. The rearrangement joins TRBV12-3 or TRBV12-4 to TRBJ1-5; possible D gene TRBD1, 5 bases. CDR3 nucleotides: TGTGCCAGCAGTTTATCAGGGACCGGAAGGCCCCAGCATTTT. Protein product: CASSLSGTGRPQHF.